This T cell receptor beta chain was sequenced during a study of identical twins. TCRdb reprocessed the 5' RACE reads via MiXCR and lists one record per CDR3 protein. The repertoire holds hundreds of thousands of distinct CDR3 sequences, approximately 6.1% seen once, with 1.5% to 2% in the top ten. All donors were healthy, and all were Caucasian. CDR3 size: 14 residues. Germline-derived CDR1 and CDR2 are MNHNS and SASEGT. The germline V and J ends were trimmed by 3 bases and 7 bases, with 13 bases remaining between them. The receptor was derived from a man aged 18 to 30 in good health. The chain joins TRBV6-1 to TRBJ1-5; D perhaps matches TRBD1 (6 bases). Sequenced input: naive T cells sorted from blood. CDR3 region: CASSDLGGAQPQHF. The CDR3 DNA reads as TGTGCCAGCAGTGATCTGGGGGGCGCACAGCCCCAGCATTTT.